This T cell receptor beta chain originates from a study of CD8+ T cells in alopecia areata. The CDR3 totals 15 residues. CDR1 and CDR2 (germline): SEHNR, FQNEAQ (reference sequence). V was clipped by 5 bases and J by 0 bases, with 10 bases between them. As to treatment: oral pan-JAK inhibitor, 5-10 mg twice daily. In each case, RNA was isolated and then reverse transcribed into cDNA as the sequencing template. TCRdb's table, derived via immunoSEQ multiplex PCR, lists solely in-frame clones and lacks some. In the table there are 150,000 to 200,000 clones, around 60% of which are singletons. Specimen: CD4+ T cells sorted from blood, collected at week 24, from a patient treated with tofacitinib. This receptor was obtained from a human donor with alopecia areata. V gene TRBV7-9 combines with J gene TRBJ2-2; either TRBD1 or TRBD2 may fit D (5 bases each). The CDR3 DNA follows: TGTGCCAGCAGCCCCGGGGCCGCGAACACCGGGGAGCTGTTTTTT. Residues: CASSPGAANTGELFF.